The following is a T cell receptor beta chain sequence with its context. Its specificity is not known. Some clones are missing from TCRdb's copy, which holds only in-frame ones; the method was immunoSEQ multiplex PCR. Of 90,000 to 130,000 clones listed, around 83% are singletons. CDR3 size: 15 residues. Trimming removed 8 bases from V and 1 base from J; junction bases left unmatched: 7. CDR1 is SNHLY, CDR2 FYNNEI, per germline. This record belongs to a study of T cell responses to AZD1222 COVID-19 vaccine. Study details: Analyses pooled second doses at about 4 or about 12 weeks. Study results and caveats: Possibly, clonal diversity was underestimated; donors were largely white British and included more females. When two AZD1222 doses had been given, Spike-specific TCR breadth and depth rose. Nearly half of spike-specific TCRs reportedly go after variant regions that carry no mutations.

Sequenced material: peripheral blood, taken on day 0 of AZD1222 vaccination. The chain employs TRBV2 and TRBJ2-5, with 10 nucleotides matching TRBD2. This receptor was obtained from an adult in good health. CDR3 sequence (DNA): TGTGCCAGCGGGAGCGGGGGGGCCCTCCAAGAGACCCAGTACTTC. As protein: CASGSGGALQETQYF.